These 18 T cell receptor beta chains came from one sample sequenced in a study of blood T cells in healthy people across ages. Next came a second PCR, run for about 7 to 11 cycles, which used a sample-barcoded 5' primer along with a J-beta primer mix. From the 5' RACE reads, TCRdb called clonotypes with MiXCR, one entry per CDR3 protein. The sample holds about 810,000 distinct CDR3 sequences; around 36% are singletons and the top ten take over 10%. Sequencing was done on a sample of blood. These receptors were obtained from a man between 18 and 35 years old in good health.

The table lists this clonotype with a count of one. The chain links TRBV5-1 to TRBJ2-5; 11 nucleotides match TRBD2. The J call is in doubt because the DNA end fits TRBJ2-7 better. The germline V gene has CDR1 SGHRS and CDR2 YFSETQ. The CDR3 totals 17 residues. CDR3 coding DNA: TGCGCCAGCAGCCCAAACGCGGGACTAGCGGAGGGGTACGAGCAGTACTTC. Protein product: CASSPNAGLAEGYEQYF.

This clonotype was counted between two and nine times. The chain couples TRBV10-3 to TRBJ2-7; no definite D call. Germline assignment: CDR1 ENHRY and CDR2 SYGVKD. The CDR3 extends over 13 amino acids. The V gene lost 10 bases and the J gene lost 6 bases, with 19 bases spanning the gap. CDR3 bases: TGTGCCACCGCAAAATCTCCCCTGGGCGAGCAGTACTTC. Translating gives CATAKSPLGEQYF.

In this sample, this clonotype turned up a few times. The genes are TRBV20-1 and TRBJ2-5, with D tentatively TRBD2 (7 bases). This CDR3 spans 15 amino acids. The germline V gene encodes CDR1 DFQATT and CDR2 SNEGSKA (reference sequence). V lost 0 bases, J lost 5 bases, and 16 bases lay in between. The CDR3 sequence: CSARESGGADETQYF. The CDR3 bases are TGCAGTGCTAGAGAAAGTGGGGGGGCGGACGAGACCCAGTACTTC.

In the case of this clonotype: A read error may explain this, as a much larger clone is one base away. In DNA, the CDR3 is TGTGCCAGCAGCGTAAAAACCGATTACGAGCAGTACTTC. Protein: CASSVKTDYEQYF. The chain carries TRBV7-6 and TRBJ2-5; D is undetermined. The J call may be in error: the DNA end matches TRBJ2-7 better. There are 13 residues in the CDR3. The germline V gene has CDR1 SGHVS and CDR2 FNYEAQ.

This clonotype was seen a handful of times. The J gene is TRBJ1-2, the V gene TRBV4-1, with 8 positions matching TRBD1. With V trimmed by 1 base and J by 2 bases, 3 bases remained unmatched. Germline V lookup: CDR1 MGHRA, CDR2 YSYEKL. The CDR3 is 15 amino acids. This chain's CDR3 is CASSQGGTGNYGYTF. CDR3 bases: TGCGCCAGCAGCCAAGGGGGGACAGGAAACTATGGCTACACCTTC.

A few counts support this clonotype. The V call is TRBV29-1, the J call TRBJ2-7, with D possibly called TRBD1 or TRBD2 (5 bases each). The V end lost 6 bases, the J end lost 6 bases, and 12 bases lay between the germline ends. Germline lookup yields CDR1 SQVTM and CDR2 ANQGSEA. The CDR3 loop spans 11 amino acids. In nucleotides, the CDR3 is TGCAGCGTCAGGGCGAGGGGCGAGCAGTACTTC. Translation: CSVRARGEQYF.

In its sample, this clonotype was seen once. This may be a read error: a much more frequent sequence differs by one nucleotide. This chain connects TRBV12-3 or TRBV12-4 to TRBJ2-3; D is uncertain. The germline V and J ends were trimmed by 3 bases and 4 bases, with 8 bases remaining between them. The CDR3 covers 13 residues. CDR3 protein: CASSFASADTQYF. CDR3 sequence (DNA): TGTGCCAGCAGTTTTGCCAGCGCAGATACGCAGTATTTT.

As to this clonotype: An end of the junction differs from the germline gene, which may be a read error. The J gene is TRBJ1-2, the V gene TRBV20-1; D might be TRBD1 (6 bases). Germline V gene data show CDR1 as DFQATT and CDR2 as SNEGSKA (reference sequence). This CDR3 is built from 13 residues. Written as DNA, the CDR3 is TGCGGTGCCACGCGCGACAGGTTGGATGGCTACACCTTC. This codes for CGATRDRLDGYTF.

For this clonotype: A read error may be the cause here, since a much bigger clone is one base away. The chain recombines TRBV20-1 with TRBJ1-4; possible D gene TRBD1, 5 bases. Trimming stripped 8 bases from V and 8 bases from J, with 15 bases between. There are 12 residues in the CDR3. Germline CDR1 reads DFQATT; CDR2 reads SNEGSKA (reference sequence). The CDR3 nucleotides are TGCAGTACCAGGGATCTGGGGGAAAAACTGTTTTTT. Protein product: CSTRDLGEKLFF.

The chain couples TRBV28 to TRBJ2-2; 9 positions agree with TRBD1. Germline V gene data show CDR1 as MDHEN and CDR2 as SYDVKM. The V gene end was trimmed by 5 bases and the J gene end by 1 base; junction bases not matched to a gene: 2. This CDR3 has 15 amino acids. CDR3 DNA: TGTGCCAGCAGTGGGACAGGGTTGAACACCGGGGAGCTGTTTTTT. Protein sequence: CASSGTGLNTGELFF.

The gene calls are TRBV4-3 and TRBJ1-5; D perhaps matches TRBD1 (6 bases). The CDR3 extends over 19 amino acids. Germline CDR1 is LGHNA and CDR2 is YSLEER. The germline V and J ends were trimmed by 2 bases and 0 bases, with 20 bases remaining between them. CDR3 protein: CASSQRLPAGQSSNQPQHF. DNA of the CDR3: TGCGCCAGCAGCCAACGACTGCCCGCGGGACAATCTAGCAATCAGCCCCAGCATTTT.

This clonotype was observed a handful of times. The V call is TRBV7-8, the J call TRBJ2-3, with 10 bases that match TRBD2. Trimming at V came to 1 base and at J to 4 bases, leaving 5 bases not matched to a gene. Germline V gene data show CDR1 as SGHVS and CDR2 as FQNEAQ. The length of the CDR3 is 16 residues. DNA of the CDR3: TGTGCCAGCAGCTTAGGAGCGGGGGGGTTTTCAGATACGCAGTATTTT. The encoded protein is CASSLGAGGFSDTQYF.

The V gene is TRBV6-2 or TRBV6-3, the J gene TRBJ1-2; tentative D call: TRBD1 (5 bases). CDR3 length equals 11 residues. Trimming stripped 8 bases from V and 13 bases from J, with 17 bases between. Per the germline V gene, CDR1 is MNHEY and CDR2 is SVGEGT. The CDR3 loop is CASAQGGLGTF. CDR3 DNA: TGTGCCAGCGCCCAGGGAGGGTTAGGCACCTTC.

The CDR3 protein is CASSLSRDRNQPQHF. The DNA for the CDR3 is TGTGCCAGCAGCTTATCGCGGGACAGGAATCAGCCCCAGCATTTT. The chain recombines TRBV7-2 with TRBJ1-5, with TRBD1 matching 8 bases. Germline V CDR1 and CDR2: SGHTA, FQGNSA. With V trimmed by 2 bases and J by 4 bases, 4 bases remained unmatched. The CDR3 extends over 15 amino acids.

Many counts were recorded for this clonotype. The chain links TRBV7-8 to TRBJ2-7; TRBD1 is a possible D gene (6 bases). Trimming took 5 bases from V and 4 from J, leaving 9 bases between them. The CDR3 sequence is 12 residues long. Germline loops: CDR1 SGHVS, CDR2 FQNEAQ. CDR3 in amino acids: CASSDTGYEQYF. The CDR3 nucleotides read TGTGCCAGCAGCGACACAGGGTACGAGCAGTACTTC.

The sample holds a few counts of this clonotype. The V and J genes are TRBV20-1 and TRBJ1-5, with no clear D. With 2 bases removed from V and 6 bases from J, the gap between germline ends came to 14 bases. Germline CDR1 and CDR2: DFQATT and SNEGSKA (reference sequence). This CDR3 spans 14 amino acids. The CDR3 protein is CSARSAPWGQPQHF. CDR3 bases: TGCAGTGCTAGATCCGCACCCTGGGGTCAGCCCCAGCATTTT.

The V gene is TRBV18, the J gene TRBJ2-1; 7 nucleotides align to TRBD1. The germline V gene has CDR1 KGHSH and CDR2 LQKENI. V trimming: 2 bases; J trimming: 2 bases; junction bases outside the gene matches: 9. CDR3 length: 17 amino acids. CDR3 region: CASSPTSRQGPYNEQFF. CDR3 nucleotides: TGTGCCAGCTCACCAACATCTCGACAGGGTCCCTACAATGAGCAGTTCTTC.

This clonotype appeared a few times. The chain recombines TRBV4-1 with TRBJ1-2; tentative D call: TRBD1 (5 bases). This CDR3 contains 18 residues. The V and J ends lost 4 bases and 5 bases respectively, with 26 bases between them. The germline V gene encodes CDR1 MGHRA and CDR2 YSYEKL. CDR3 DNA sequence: TGCGCCAGCAGCCCCGCGAGGGCAGGGTGGGCGGCAAGTTATGGCTACACCTTC. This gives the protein CASSPARAGWAASYGYTF.